The rows below give T cell receptor beta chains drawn from one sample of a study of PD-1 blockade in classical Hodgkin lymphoma. Measured with immunoSEQ multiplex PCR; TCRdb has only the in-frame clones, and not every one. Counted here are approximately 23,000 clones, 90% occurring once; the ten biggest clones make up approximately 0.41%. Input material: CD4+ T cells from blood. These receptors were collected from a human donor with classical Hodgkin lymphoma. CDR3s include the opening cysteine and the closing phenylalanine or tryptophan. D genes are given only for firm matches. Clone sizes are given selectively: once, few, many, or a class where the clone is expanded.

size	V	J	D	DNA	CDR3
.	TRBV5-1	TRBJ2-1	TRBD2	TGCGCCAGCGGGGTGGGGACTAGCGGGACGAATGAGCAGTTCTTC	CASGVGTSGTNEQFF
.	TRBV7-2	TRBJ2-7	.	TGTGCCAGCAGCTGGGGTGTCCACGAGCAGTACTTC	CASSWGVHEQYF
.	TRBV7-8	TRBJ2-7	.	TGTGCCAGCAGCTTAGCATCTCGCTACGAGCAGTACTTC	CASSLASRYEQYF
.	TRBV29-1	TRBJ1-2	.	TGCAGCGGGGGGGAGACGATTAACTATGGCTACACCTTC	CSGGETINYGYTF
few	TRBV18	TRBJ1-3	.	TGTGCCAGCTCACAGTCCCAAGGCATGCGAAACACCATATATTTT	CASSQSQGMRNTIYF
once	TRBV10-3	TRBJ2-7	TRBD2	TGTGCCATCAGTGCCACTAGCGTGAGCTCCTACGAGCAGTACTTC	CAISATSVSSYEQYF
.	TRBV5-8	TRBJ1-1	.	TGTGCCAGCACCCCCTTCGGGGGACAATATAATGAAGCTTTCTTT	CASTPFGGQYNEAFF
.	TRBV5-1	TRBJ2-7	TRBD2	TGCGCCAGCAGGGATCCGGGGGGTAGCAGCGAGCAGTACTTC	CASRDPGGSSEQYF
.	TRBV19	TRBJ1-1	.	TGTGCCAGCACATTCCGCAGGAGCACTGAAGCTTTCTTT	CASTFRRSTEAFF
.	TRBV7-2	TRBJ2-1	.	TGTGCTAGTGCTATGGTGGTCAGTGAGCAGTTCTTC	CASAMVVSEQFF
.	TRBV10-3	TRBJ1-1	.	TGTGCCATCAGTGAAGAAACCGCTGAAGCTTTCTTT	CAISEETAEAFF
.	TRBV5-1	TRBJ1-5	.	TGCGCCAGCAGCTTGGGCATTTCCCCCAATCAGCCCCAGCATTTT	CASSLGISPNQPQHF
.	TRBV14	TRBJ2-2	TRBD1	TGTGCCAGCAGCCAAGATCCGGGACAGTTGAGACCCTTAACCGGGGAGCTGTTTTTT	CASSQDPGQLRPLTGELFF
.	TRBV5-1	TRBJ1-2	.	TGCGCCAGCAGCGAAAACTATGGAGGGGACTATGGCTACACCTTC	CASSENYGGDYGYTF
.	TRBV30	TRBJ2-3	TRBD1	TGTGCCTGGAGCATATCGGACAGGATCAGCACAGATACGCAGTATTTT	CAWSISDRISTDTQYF
.	TRBV4-2	TRBJ1-2	.	TGTGCCAGCAGCCAAGTACTGGACAGCGAGCGGGGCTACACCTTC	CASSQVLDSERGYTF
.	TRBV10-3	TRBJ2-3	TRBD1	TGTGCCATCGGGGACAGGGCGACAGATACGCAGTATTTT	CAIGDRATDTQYF